Listed here are 23 T cell receptor beta chains from one sample, sequenced in a study of T cells in Graves' hyperthyroidism and ophthalmopathy. From RNA transcripts, TCR beta CDR3 regions were amplified. The TCR CDR3 first-round RT-PCR relied on the HTBI primer set. TCRdb re-derived calls from the multiplex PCR reads in MiXCR, one entry per CDR3 protein. The sample holds some 800,000 distinct CDR3 sequences, 35% to 40% seen once. The sequencing sample was made of blood. The origin of the receptors is a man between 18 and 29 years old with Graves' hyperthyroidism.

This clonotype has just a few counts. The chain links TRBV19 to TRBJ2-2; 8 positions agree with TRBD1. Germline trimming cut 10 bases from V and 4 bases from J; bases unmatched to any gene: 11. CDR1 is LNHDA and CDR2 is SQIVND in the germline V gene (reference sequence). The CDR3 length is 15 residues. CDR3 sequence (DNA): TGTGCCACCAGCGACAGGGGCCCGAGCACCGGGGAGCTGTTTTTT. Its translation: CATSDRGPSTGELFF.

This clonotype was detected only a few times. The junction departs from germline at one end; a sequencing error may be responsible. J is TRBJ2-2 and V is TRBV7-3, with D possibly TRBD1 on 6 matching bases. This CDR3 has 16 residues. The germline V gene has CDR1 SGHTA and CDR2 FQGTGA. The CDR3 sequence is CASSQDRTSSTGELFF. Here the CDR3 DNA reads TGCGCCAGCAGCCAAGACAGGACCTCGAGCACCGGGGAGCTGTTTTTT.

As to this clonotype: Since a much larger clone is just one base distant, this may be a read error. The chain joins TRBV9 to TRBJ1-6, with 8 nucleotides matching TRBD1. This CDR3 region has 12 residues. The V gene end was trimmed by 4 bases and the J gene end by 14 bases; junction bases not matched to a gene: 5. CDR1 and CDR2 (germline): SGDLS, YYNGEE. This CDR3 is CASSLTGDTLHF. The CDR3 DNA reads TGTGCCAGCAGCCTGACAGGGGACACCCTCCACTTT.

The chain is built from TRBV25-1 and TRBJ1-2, with 10 bases aligning to TRBD1. This CDR3 comprises 18 residues. The V and J ends lost 5 bases and 6 bases, in that order; junction bases with no gene match: 18. Germline-derived CDR1 and CDR2 are MGHDK and SYGVNS. The CDR3 spells CASSYGATGGYPLDGYTF. DNA of the CDR3: TGTGCCAGCAGTTACGGCGCGACAGGGGGCTATCCATTGGATGGCTACACCTTC.

This rearrangement joins TRBV7-3 to TRBJ2-2; tentatively, D is TRBD1 or TRBD2 (5 bases each). Trimming shortened V by 5 bases and J by 2 bases, and 18 bases separated the two germline ends. Germline CDR1 reads SGHTA; CDR2 reads FQGTGA. This CDR3 comprises 17 residues. CDR3 residues: CASSQRSGQTNTGELFF. In DNA form, the CDR3 reads TGTGCCAGCAGCCAGAGGTCGGGGCAGACCAACACCGGGGAGCTGTTTTTT.

The rearrangement joins TRBV5-1 to TRBJ2-7, with 7 bases that match TRBD2. The CDR3 sequence is 15 residues long. CDR1 is SGHRS, CDR2 YFSETQ, per germline. Germline trimming cut 0 bases from V and 4 bases from J; bases unmatched to any gene: 7. DNA for the CDR3: TGCGCCAGCAGCTTGGGGGAGGGGTTCGGGTACGAGCAGTACTTC. This codes for CASSLGEGFGYEQYF.

This clonotype came up many times. This chain uses TRBV5-1 with TRBJ2-7; D remains unclear. The ends were cut back, 1 base at V and 1 base at J, with 9 bases in the middle. The CDR3 loop spans 14 amino acids. Germline CDR1 reads SGHRS; CDR2 reads YFSETQ. Here the CDR3 reads CASSLSSVSYEQYF. In DNA, the CDR3 is TGCGCCAGCAGCTTGTCATCAGTATCCTACGAGCAGTACTTC. Looking up the rest from reference TRBV5-1 and TRBJ2-7 gives the full variable domain: KAGVTQTPRYLIKTRGQQVTLSCSPISGHRSVSWYQQTPGQGLQFLFEYFSETQRNKGNFPGRFSGRQFSNSRSEMNVSTLELGDSALYLCASSLSSVSYEQYFGPGTRLTVT.

This clonotype was seen ten or more times. The rearrangement joins TRBV29-1 to TRBJ1-4, with D possibly being TRBD1 (6 bases). Looked up from germline, CDR1 is SQVTM and CDR2 is ANQGSEA. The CDR3 has 13 residues. With 2 bases removed from V and 5 bases from J, the gap between germline ends came to 9 bases. The DNA for the CDR3 is TGCAGCGTTGAAACAGGACAGAATGAAAAACTGTTTTTT. Residues: CSVETGQNEKLFF.

This clonotype was seen more than once but under ten times. CDR3 sequence reads: CSVVGRGSGANVLTF. The CDR3 DNA is TGCAGCGTTGTAGGCAGGGGCTCTGGGGCCAACGTCCTGACTTTC. This chain connects TRBV29-1 to TRBJ2-6, with D possibly being TRBD1 (6 bases). This CDR3 region has 15 residues. Germline-derived CDR1 and CDR2 are SQVTM and ANQGSEA. The germline V and J ends were trimmed by 4 bases and 0 bases, with 10 bases remaining between them.

This clonotype was counted a few times. The chain has TRBV5-1 and TRBJ2-6, with 7 positions matching TRBD1. The germline V gene encodes CDR1 SGHRS and CDR2 YFSETQ. This CDR3 contains 17 residues. Germline trimming cut 3 bases from V and 0 bases from J; bases unmatched to any gene: 6. The CDR3 DNA follows: TGCGCCAGCAGCTCGGGACAGACGAACTCTGGGGCCAACGTCCTGACTTTC. Protein product: CASSSGQTNSGANVLTF.

This clonotype was picked up a small number of times. The rearrangement uses TRBV7-2 and TRBJ2-7, with D perhaps matching TRBD1 or TRBD2 (5 bases each). The germline gives CDR1 SGHTA, CDR2 FQGNSA. With 5 bases removed from V and 4 bases from J, the gap between germline ends came to 18 bases. The length of the CDR3 is 15 residues. The CDR3 sequence: CASSLTPGRRYEQYF. The CDR3 DNA follows: TGTGCCAGCAGCCTTACCCCGGGACGGAGATACGAGCAGTACTTC.

The J gene is TRBJ1-1, the V gene TRBV29-1; TRBD1 matches 9 bases. In germline, CDR1 is SQVTM, CDR2 ANQGSEA. The CDR3 runs 13 residues. The DNA of the CDR3 is TGCAGGGGGACAGGGCTATTGAACACTGAAGCTTTCTTT. It is translated as CRGTGLLNTEAFF.

The gene calls are TRBV7-8 and TRBJ2-5, with TRBD2 identical over 10 bases. The junction had 13 bases not matched to a gene; V was cut back by 7 bases and J by 2 bases. CDR1 is SGHVS, CDR2 FQNEAQ, per germline. This CDR3 has 17 residues. This CDR3 reads CASTLSGGRGGQETQYF. Here the CDR3 DNA reads TGTGCCAGCACACTTAGCGGGGGGAGGGGAGGGCAAGAGACCCAGTACTTC.

This chain uses TRBV19 with TRBJ2-5, with D unresolved. There are 16 residues in the CDR3. CDR1 is LNHDA and CDR2 is SQIVND in the germline V gene (reference sequence). V lost 4 bases to trimming and J lost 1 base, with 16 bases between them. DNA for the CDR3: TGTGCCAGTAGTAGGAAGAGTTGGGTTGCCCAAGAGACCCAGTACTTC. This sequence encodes CASSRKSWVAQETQYF. The full variable domain, rest sourced from reference TRBV19 and TRBJ2-5, is DGGITQSPKYLFRKEGQNVTLSCEQNLNHDAMYWYRQDPGQGLRLIYYSQIVNDFQKGDIAEGYSVSREKKESFPLTVTSAQKNPTAFYLCASSRKSWVAQETQYFGPGTRLLVL.

This clonotype was observed at least ten times. The chain is built from TRBV5-1 and TRBJ1-4; D gene unclear. Trimming removed 0 bases from V and 0 bases from J, with 6 bases in between. Germline CDR1 and CDR2: SGHRS and YFSETQ. The CDR3 covers 15 residues. The CDR3 region has the DNA TGCGCCAGCAGCTTGGGACCTGCAACTAATGAAAAACTGTTTTTT. As protein: CASSLGPATNEKLFF.

This clonotype was seen repeatedly, ten times or more. The J gene is TRBJ1-2, the V gene TRBV15; TRBD1 might be the D (5 bases). V lost 1 base to trimming and J lost 8 bases, with 20 bases between them. The CDR3 is 16 amino acids. Germline V gene sequence: CDR1 LNHNV, CDR2 YYDKDF (reference sequence). The CDR3: CATSRVGQGRIGGYTF. The CDR3 DNA is TGTGCCACCAGCAGAGTGGGGCAGGGACGGATTGGAGGCTACACCTTC.

This clonotype was seen many times. This rearrangement joins TRBV2 to TRBJ2-5, with 10 nucleotides matching TRBD1. The V segment lost 5 bases and the J segment 5 bases; nucleotides outside the gene matches: 8. This CDR3 region has 15 residues. The V gene's germline CDR1 is SNHLY and CDR2 FYNNEI. The chain's CDR3 is CASSPGQGSRETQYF. CDR3 nucleotide sequence: TGTGCCAGCAGTCCGGGACAGGGGTCGAGGGAGACCCAGTACTTC.

The chain couples TRBV7-6 to TRBJ2-5; D call uncertain. Trimming took 11 bases from V and 2 from J, leaving 12 bases between them. The CDR3 loop spans 12 amino acids. The germline V gene has CDR1 SGHVS and CDR2 FNYEAQ. The CDR3 spells CAPDEDQETQYF. The CDR3 nucleotides are TGTGCCCCAGACGAGGATCAAGAGACCCAGTACTTC.

Regarding this clonotype: Compared with germline, one end of the junction differs, possibly owing to a read error. This chain links TRBV4-1 with TRBJ2-7; 11 positions match TRBD1. The CDR3 contains 17 residues. Germline lookup yields CDR1 MGHRA and CDR2 YSYEKL. The CDR3 here is CASSSPPLGQGAREQYF. The CDR3 DNA follows: TGTGCCAGCAGCTCTCCGCCCCTCGGACAGGGGGCACGGGAGCAGTACTTC.

J is TRBJ2-7 and V is TRBV25-1; weak D call: TRBD2 (6 bases). The germline V and J ends were trimmed by 4 bases and 1 base, with 14 bases remaining between them. The CDR3 totals 15 residues. CDR1 and CDR2 (germline): MGHDK, SYGVNS. The CDR3 spells CASSAHETRSYEQYF. CDR3 DNA sequence: TGTGCCAGCAGTGCGCACGAGACTAGGTCCTACGAGCAGTACTTC.

The rearrangement links TRBV12-3 or TRBV12-4 to TRBJ1-1; D may be TRBD1 (6 bases). The CDR3 has 15 amino acids. The V end lost 4 bases, the J end lost 1 base, and 13 bases lay between the germline ends. This CDR3 is CASSYSRGANTEAFF. CDR3 bases: TGTGCCAGCAGTTACTCAAGGGGGGCGAACACTGAAGCTTTCTTT.

The sample holds many counts of this clonotype. The V gene is TRBV29-1, the J gene TRBJ2-5; D is possibly TRBD2 (6 bases). Germline loops: CDR1 SQVTM, CDR2 ANQGSEA. The CDR3 has 14 amino acids. V lost 7 bases and J 7 bases, leaving 22 bases between the germline ends. The CDR3 spells CSGGDRDSHRTQYF. The DNA of the CDR3 is TGCAGCGGCGGGGACCGGGACTCGCATCGGACCCAGTACTTC. The entire variable domain, with the rest obtained from reference TRBV29-1 and TRBJ2-5, is as follows: SAVISQKPSRDICQRGTSLTIQCQVDSQVTMMFWYRQQPGQSLTLIATANQGSEATYESGFVIDKFPISRPNLTFSTLTVSNMSPEDSSIYLCSGGDRDSHRTQYFGPGTRLLVL.

The sample holds a few counts of this clonotype. The J gene is TRBJ1-1, the V gene TRBV9; D gene unclear. V lost 0 bases and J 5 bases, leaving 11 bases between the germline ends. The CDR3 is 14 residues long. CDR1 is SGDLS and CDR2 is YYNGEE in the germline V gene. This CDR3 is CASSVEGSWTEAFF. The CDR3 nucleotides read TGTGCCAGCAGCGTAGAGGGTAGTTGGACTGAAGCTTTCTTT.